This entry lists 19 T cell receptor beta chains sequenced from one sample in a study of T cell changes during pregnancy in multiple sclerosis. The data were produced by immunoSEQ multiplex PCR, yet TCRdb's version contains in-frame clones alone and is incomplete. This sample has 57,000 or so clones, with around 90% found just once. The sample here was peripheral blood, taken in the third trimester of pregnancy. These receptors all come from a female donor in good health, enrolled as a control in a pregnancy study.

The V call is TRBV6-6, the J call TRBJ2-7; TRBD2 matches at 7 bases. Germline V CDR1 and CDR2: MNHNY, SVGAGI (reference sequence). V lost 3 bases to trimming and J lost 7 bases; unmatched junction nucleotides: 12. The CDR3 sequence is 15 residues long. This CDR3 reads CASSYGGGTTREQYF. DNA of the CDR3: TGTGCCAGCAGTTATGGGGGGGGGACCACCAGAGAGCAGTACTTC.

This rearrangement joins TRBV7-2 to TRBJ2-7, with 7 positions matching TRBD1. From germline, CDR1 is SGHTA and CDR2 FQGNSA. After removal of 5 bases from V and 1 base from J, the junction contained 5 bases not matched to a gene. The CDR3 totals 14 residues. CDR3 region: CASSAGTVSYEQYF. DNA for the CDR3: TGTGCCAGCAGCGCAGGGACAGTTTCCTACGAGCAGTACTTC. Full variable domain (remainder filled in from reference TRBV7-2 and TRBJ2-7): GAGVSQSPSNKVTEKGKDVELRCDPISGHTALYWYRQSLGQGLEFLIYFQGNSAPDKSGLPSDRFSAERTGGSVSTLTIQRTQQEDSAVYLCASSAGTVSYEQYFGPGTRLTVT.

The chain joins TRBV29-1 to TRBJ2-7, with TRBD2 matching over 9 bases. From germline, CDR1 is SQVTM and CDR2 ANQGSEA. V lost 7 bases and J lost 2; bases outside the gene matches: 9. The CDR3 covers 14 residues. The CDR3 DNA reads as TGCAGCGGGGGCGGGGGGGGCTACCCCTACGAGCAGTACTTC. Protein sequence: CSGGGGGYPYEQYF.

This chain connects TRBV6-5 to TRBJ1-1; 9 nucleotides agree with TRBD1. The CDR3 length is 14 residues. The germline V gene encodes CDR1 MNHEY and CDR2 SVGAGI. The trim removed 4 bases at V and 6 bases at J, leaving 6 bases unmatched. CDR3 amino acids: CASSSGTGLAEAFF. In DNA, the CDR3 is TGTGCCAGCAGTTCGGGGACAGGGCTCGCTGAAGCTTTCTTT.

The V and J genes are TRBV4-3 and TRBJ1-1; the match to TRBD1 covers 8 bases. This CDR3 region has 16 residues. V dropped 3 bases and J dropped 4; count of bases not matched to a gene: 10. Germline loops: CDR1 LGHNA, CDR2 YSLEER. CDR3 region: CASSHIFGTGGTEAFF. The CDR3 DNA follows: TGCGCCAGCAGCCACATCTTTGGTACAGGGGGCACTGAAGCTTTCTTT.

The chain recombines TRBV19 with TRBJ1-2; a weak D match, TRBD1 (5 bases). This CDR3 region has 15 residues. V was pared by 6 bases and J by 1 base, with 15 bases between. CDR1 and CDR2 from the germline V gene are LNHDA and SQIVND (reference sequence). CDR3 sequence: CASSTQGVLNYGYTF. The CDR3 DNA is TGTGCCAGTAGCACTCAGGGCGTCCTTAACTATGGCTACACCTTC.

This clone was seen a single time. V gene TRBV27 combines with J gene TRBJ2-7; the D gene is possibly TRBD2 (6 bases). The CDR3 runs 13 residues. The V gene lost 1 base and the J gene lost 6 bases, with 10 bases spanning the gap. The germline gives CDR1 MNHEY, CDR2 SMNVEV (reference sequence). The CDR3 is CASSLWGETEQYF. The CDR3 bases are TGTGCCAGCAGTTTATGGGGGGAGACCGAGCAGTACTTC.

The chain is built from TRBV5-1 and TRBJ1-1, with unresolved D. V shed 1 base and J shed 2 bases, with 12 bases lying between them. The CDR3 runs to 15 residues. Germline values: CDR1 SGHRS, CDR2 YFSETQ. The CDR3 loop reads CASSLNGAANTEAFF. CDR3 DNA sequence: TGCGCCAGCAGCTTGAACGGAGCAGCTAACACTGAAGCTTTCTTT.

Only one count was recorded for this clone. The chain joins TRBV28 to TRBJ1-1; D is perhaps TRBD1 (6 bases). V was shortened by 10 bases and J by 0 bases, with 12 bases between the two germline ends. This CDR3 has 13 residues. The germline V gene has CDR1 MDHEN and CDR2 SYDVKM. The CDR3 region has the DNA TGTGCCACCGGACAGACCATGAACACTGAAGCTTTCTTT. This encodes CATGQTMNTEAFF.

CDR3: CASSQDRDFSYNEQFF. CDR3 bases: TGCGCCAGCAGCCAAGATCGGGACTTCTCCTACAATGAGCAGTTCTTC. The chain recombines TRBV4-3 with TRBJ2-1; TRBD2 is a possible D gene (6 bases). The CDR3 is 16 residues long. V lost 0 bases and J 0 bases, leaving 9 bases between the germline ends. Germline-derived CDR1 and CDR2 are LGHNA and YSLEER.

The V gene is TRBV5-1, the J gene TRBJ2-3, with TRBD2 matching 16 bases. Germline trimming cut 4 bases from V and 4 bases from J; bases unmatched to any gene: 6. Germline CDR1 SGHRS, CDR2 YFSETQ. The CDR3 spans 17 residues. The CDR3 DNA reads as TGCGCCAGCAGCACCGGGGGACTAGCGGGGGGGGCAGATACGCAGTATTTT. Translation gives CASSTGGLAGGADTQYF.

V is TRBV2 and J is TRBJ1-1; 7 bases are shared with TRBD1. The CDR3 is 14 amino acids. CDR1 is SNHLY, CDR2 FYNNEI, per germline. With V trimmed by 5 bases and J by 0 bases, 3 bases remained unmatched. CDR3 sequence reads: CASSTGTVNTEAFF. As DNA, the CDR3 is TGTGCCAGCAGTACCGGGACAGTGAACACTGAAGCTTTCTTT. Full variable domain (missing parts from reference TRBV2 and TRBJ1-1): EPEVTQTPSHQVTQMGQEVILRCVPISNHLYFYWYRQILGQKVEFLVSFYNNEISEKSEIFDDQFSVERPDGSNFTLKIRSTKLEDSAMYFCASSTGTVNTEAFFGQGTRLTVV.

CDR3 residues: CASSLNSRNYGYTF. CDR3 coding DNA: TGTGCCAGCAGCTTAAATAGCAGAAACTATGGCTACACCTTC. This chain uses TRBV7-2 with TRBJ1-2, with D unresolved. V was cut by 2 bases and J by 2 bases, with 9 bases left in between. CDR1 is SGHTA and CDR2 is FQGNSA in the germline V gene. This CDR3 has 14 amino acids.

The rearrangement joins TRBV18 to TRBJ2-3, with TRBD2 identical over 10 bases. Per germline, CDR1 KGHSH and CDR2 LQKENI. V shed 2 bases, J shed 0 bases, and the junction held 17 bases outside the gene matches. The CDR3 totals 21 residues. DNA for the CDR3: TGTGCCAGCTCACCATCGAGGGTAGCGGGGGGCCGCGCCCTCAGCACAGATACGCAGTATTTT. It encodes CASSPSRVAGGRALSTDTQYF.

V and J are TRBV5-1 and TRBJ1-1; TRBD1 aligns across 9 bases. Germline V gives CDR1 SGHRS, CDR2 YFSETQ. This CDR3 spans 16 amino acids. The J segment lost 5 bases and the V segment lost 1 base, leaving 9 bases of the junction unmatched. Written as DNA, the CDR3 is TGCGCCAGCAGCTTGCAATCCGGGACAGGGATGACTGAAGCTTTCTTT. Amino acids: CASSLQSGTGMTEAFF.

The V call is TRBV5-1, the J call TRBJ2-5; 7 positions agree with TRBD1. CDR1 SGHRS and CDR2 YFSETQ come from the germline V gene. V lost 6 bases and J lost 1; bases outside the gene matches: 3. The CDR3 is 13 residues long. The chain's CDR3 is CASTQGVQETQYF. DNA for the CDR3: TGCGCCAGCACCCAGGGGGTCCAAGAGACCCAGTACTTC.

This chain joins TRBV7-8 and TRBJ1-2; 7 bases agree with TRBD1. CDR1 SGHVS and CDR2 FQNEAQ come from the germline V gene. The CDR3 totals 15 residues. With 5 bases clipped from V and 4 bases from J, the junction kept 10 bases outside the gene matches. The CDR3: CASSPSTGLSYGYTF. CDR3 DNA sequence: TGTGCCAGCAGCCCGTCGACAGGGCTCAGCTATGGCTACACCTTC.

The rearrangement links TRBV18 to TRBJ2-7; D gene ambiguous. Germline CDR1 is KGHSH and CDR2 is LQKENI. V lost 3 bases, J lost 1 base, and 13 bases lay in between. The CDR3 runs to 15 residues. The CDR3 region is CASSPDGTLSYEQYF. In nucleotides, the CDR3 is TGTGCCAGCTCACCCGACGGCACACTATCCTACGAGCAGTACTTC.

The chain employs TRBV4-1 and TRBJ2-1; D might be TRBD2 (6 bases). Between the trimmed V and J ends, which lost 2 bases and 0 bases, there was a span of 11 bases. This CDR3 comprises 16 residues. The germline V gene encodes CDR1 MGHRA and CDR2 YSYEKL. The CDR3 coding sequence is TGCGCCAGCAGCCAAAATTACGGGGGCTCCTACAATGAGCAGTTCTTC. Translated: CASSQNYGGSYNEQFF.